This T cell receptor (beta chain) derives from a study of memory CD4+ T cells and cytomegalovirus serostatus. The study, taken as a whole, reports: The CMV-associated TCR signature appears largely within the CD4+ memory repertoire.

The data were produced by immunoSEQ multiplex PCR, yet TCRdb's version contains in-frame clones alone and is incomplete. Here the sample spans 40,000 to 55,000 clones, 65% to 85% being singletons. This CDR3 contains 15 residues. Germline assignment: CDR1 LGHNA and CDR2 YSLEER. V was pared by 3 bases and J by 0 bases, with 12 bases between. With respect to this clone: Antigen unknown.

Single viable CD3+CD4+CD8-CD45RO+ cells were sorted as the memory CD4+ T cells. Sequencing was carried out using memory CD4+ T cells from blood. This chain links TRBV4-3 with TRBJ2-7; D perhaps matches TRBD2 (6 bases). This sequence was found in an adult in good health and CMV-seropositive. Here the CDR3 DNA reads TGCGCCAGCAGCCAGGACTACAGGAGCTCCTACGAGCAGTACTTC. Translating gives CASSQDYRSSYEQYF.